Here is one T cell receptor beta chain with its context. Germline CDR1 reads MNHEY; CDR2 reads SVGAGI. The CDR3 is made up of 15 amino acids. V gave up 8 bases and J gave up 0 bases, with 14 bases separating them. Original processing methods: Estimates of nucleated cell counts were drawn from the amplification of reference gene primers. Produced via immunoSEQ multiplex PCR; TCRdb's table is partial and in-frame only. V and J calls and clone size come straight from that table; D and trimming were deduced from the DNA. The sample has 90,000 to 130,000 clones, over 65% seen once; the top ten hold more than 3.5%. These data belong to a study of blood T cell repertoires in COVID-19. Overall study: Material from acute and convalescent COVID-19 was sourced from the United States, Italy and Spain. Nucleic acid was either cDNA or gDNA, and it came from T cells, B-cell-depleted T cells, or PBMCs.

The sequence was obtained from a woman aged 80 or older with acute or convalescent COVID-19. J is TRBJ1-3 and V is TRBV6-5, with D perhaps matching TRBD1 (6 bases). The sample consisted of peripheral blood. CDR3 sequence: CASRLGAFSGNTIYF. The CDR3 nucleotides are TGTGCCAGCCGGTTGGGGGCTTTCTCTGGAAACACCATATATTTT.